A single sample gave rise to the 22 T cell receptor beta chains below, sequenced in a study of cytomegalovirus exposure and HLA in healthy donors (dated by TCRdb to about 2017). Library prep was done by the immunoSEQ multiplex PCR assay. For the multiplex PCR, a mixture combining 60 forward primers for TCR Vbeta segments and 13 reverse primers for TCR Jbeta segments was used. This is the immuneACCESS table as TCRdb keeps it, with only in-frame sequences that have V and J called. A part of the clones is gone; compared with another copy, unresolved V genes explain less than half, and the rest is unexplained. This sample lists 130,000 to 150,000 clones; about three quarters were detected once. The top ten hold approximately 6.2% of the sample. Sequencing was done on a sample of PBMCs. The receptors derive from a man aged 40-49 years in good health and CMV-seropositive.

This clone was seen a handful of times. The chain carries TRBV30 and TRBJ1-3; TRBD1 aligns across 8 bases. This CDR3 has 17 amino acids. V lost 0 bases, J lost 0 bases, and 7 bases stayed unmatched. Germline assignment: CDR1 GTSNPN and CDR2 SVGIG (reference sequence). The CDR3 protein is CAWSVWGQAFSGNTIYF. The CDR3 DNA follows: TGTGCCTGGAGTGTATGGGGACAGGCGTTCTCTGGAAACACCATATATTTT.

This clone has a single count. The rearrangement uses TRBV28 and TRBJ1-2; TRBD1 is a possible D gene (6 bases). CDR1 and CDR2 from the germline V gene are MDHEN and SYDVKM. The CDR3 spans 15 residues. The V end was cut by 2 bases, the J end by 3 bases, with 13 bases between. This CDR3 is CASSLVRPGDYGYTF. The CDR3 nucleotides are TGTGCCAGCAGTTTAGTACGGCCAGGGGACTATGGCTACACCTTC.

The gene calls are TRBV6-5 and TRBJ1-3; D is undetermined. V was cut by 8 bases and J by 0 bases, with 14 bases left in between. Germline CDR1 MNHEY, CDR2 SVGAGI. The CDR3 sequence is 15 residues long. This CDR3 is CASAVGVLSGNTIYF. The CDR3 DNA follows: TGTGCCAGCGCGGTCGGGGTCCTCTCTGGAAACACCATATATTTT.

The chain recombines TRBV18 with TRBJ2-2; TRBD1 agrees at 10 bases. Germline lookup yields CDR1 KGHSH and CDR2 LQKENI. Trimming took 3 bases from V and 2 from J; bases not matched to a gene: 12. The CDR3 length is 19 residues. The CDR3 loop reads CASSPGQGEVWRNTGELFF. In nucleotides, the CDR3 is TGTGCCAGCTCACCTGGACAGGGGGAAGTGTGGCGAAACACCGGGGAGCTGTTTTTT.

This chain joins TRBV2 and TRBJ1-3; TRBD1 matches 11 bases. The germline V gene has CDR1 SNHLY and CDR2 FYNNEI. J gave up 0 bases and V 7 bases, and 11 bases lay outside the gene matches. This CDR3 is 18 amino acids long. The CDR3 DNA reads TGTGCCAGCACCCCGGGACAGGGGGTGAAGAGCTCTGGAAACACCATATATTTT. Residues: CASTPGQGVKSSGNTIYF.

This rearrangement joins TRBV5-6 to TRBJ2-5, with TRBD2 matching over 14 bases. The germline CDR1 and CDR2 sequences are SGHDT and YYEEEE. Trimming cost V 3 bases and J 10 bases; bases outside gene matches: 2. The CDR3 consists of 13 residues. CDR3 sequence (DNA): TGTGCCAGCAGCTCTGGACTAGCGGGGGGCCAGTACTTC. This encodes CASSSGLAGGQYF.

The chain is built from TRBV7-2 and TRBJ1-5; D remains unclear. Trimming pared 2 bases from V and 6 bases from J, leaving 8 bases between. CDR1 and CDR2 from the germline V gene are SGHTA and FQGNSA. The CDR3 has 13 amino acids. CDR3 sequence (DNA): TGTGCCAGCAGCTTAATTGGAGGTCAGCCCCAGCATTTT. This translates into CASSLIGGQPQHF.

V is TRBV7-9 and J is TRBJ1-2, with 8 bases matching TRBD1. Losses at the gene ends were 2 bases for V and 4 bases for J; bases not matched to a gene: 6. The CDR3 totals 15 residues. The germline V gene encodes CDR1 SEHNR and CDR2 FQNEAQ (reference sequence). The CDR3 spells CASSLYTGQGYGYTF. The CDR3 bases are TGTGCCAGCAGCTTATATACAGGACAGGGCTATGGCTACACCTTC.

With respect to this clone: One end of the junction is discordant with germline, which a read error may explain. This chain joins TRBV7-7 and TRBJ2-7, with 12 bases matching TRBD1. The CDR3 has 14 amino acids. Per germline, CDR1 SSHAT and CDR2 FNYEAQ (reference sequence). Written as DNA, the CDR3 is TGTGCTAGCAGCTCGGGACAGGGGGCTTACGAGCAGTACTTC. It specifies CASSSGQGAYEQYF. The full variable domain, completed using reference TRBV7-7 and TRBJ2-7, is GAGVSQSPRYKVTKRGQDVTLRCDPISSHATLYWYQQALGQGPEFLTYFNYEAQPDKSGLPSDRFSAERPEGSISTLTIQRTEQRDSAMYRCASSSGQGAYEQYFGPGTRLTVT.

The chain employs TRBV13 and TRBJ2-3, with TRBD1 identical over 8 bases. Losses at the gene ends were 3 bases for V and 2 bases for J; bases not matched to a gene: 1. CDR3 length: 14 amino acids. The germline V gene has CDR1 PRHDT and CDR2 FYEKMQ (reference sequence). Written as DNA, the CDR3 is TGTGCCAGCAGCTTGGACAGGGACACAGATACGCAGTATTTT. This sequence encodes CASSLDRDTDTQYF.

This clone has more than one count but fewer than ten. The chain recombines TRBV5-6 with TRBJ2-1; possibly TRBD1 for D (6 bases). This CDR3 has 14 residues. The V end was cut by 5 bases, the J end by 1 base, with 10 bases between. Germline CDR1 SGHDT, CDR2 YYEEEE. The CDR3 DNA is TGTGCCAGCAGGCCTACAGGGTCCTACAATGAGCAGTTCTTC. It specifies CASRPTGSYNEQFF.

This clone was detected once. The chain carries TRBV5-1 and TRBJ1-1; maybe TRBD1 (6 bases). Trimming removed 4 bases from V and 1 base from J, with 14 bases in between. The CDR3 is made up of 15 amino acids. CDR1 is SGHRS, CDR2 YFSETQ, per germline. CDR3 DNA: TGCGCCAGCAGCCCTGGGGACATTTCGAACACTGAAGCTTTCTTT. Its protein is CASSPGDISNTEAFF.

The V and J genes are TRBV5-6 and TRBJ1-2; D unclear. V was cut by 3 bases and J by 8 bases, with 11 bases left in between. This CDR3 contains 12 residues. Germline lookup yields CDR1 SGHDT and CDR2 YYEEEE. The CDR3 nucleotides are TGTGCCAGCAGCTCCCCGGGGTTCGGCTACACCTTC. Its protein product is CASSSPGFGYTF.

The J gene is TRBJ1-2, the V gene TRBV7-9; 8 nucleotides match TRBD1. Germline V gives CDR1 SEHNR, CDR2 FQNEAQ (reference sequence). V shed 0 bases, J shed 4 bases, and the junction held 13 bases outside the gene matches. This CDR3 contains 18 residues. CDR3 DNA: TGTGCCAGCAGCTTAGCTTCAGGGGGCGAGCGCTTGGGCTATGGCTACACCTTC. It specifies CASSLASGGERLGYGYTF.

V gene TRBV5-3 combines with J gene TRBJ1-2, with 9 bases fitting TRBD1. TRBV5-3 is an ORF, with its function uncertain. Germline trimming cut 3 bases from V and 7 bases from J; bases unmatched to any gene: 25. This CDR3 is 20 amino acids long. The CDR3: CARSSGDRARSCVRTSGYTF. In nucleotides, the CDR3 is TGTGCCAGAAGCTCCGGGGACAGGGCGAGGTCATGTGTTAGGACTAGTGGCTACACCTTC.

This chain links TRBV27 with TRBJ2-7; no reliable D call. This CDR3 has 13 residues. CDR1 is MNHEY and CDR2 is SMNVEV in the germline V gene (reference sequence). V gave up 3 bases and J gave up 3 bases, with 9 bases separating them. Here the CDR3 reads CASSFSVGYEQYF. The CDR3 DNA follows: TGTGCCAGCAGTTTCAGCGTCGGCTACGAGCAGTACTTC.

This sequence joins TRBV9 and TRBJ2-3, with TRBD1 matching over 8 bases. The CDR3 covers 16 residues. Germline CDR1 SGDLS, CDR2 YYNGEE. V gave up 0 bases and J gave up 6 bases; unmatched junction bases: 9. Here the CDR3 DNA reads TGTGCCAGCAGCGTAGGGTCAGGGGGCATTTTTGATACGCAGTATTTT. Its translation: CASSVGSGGIFDTQYF.

CDR3 in DNA: TGTGCCAGCTCACCACGAGGGAATCAGCCCCAGCATTTT. Its protein is CASSPRGNQPQHF. The chain recombines TRBV18 with TRBJ1-5, with D unresolved. Between the trimmed V and J ends, which lost 1 base and 4 bases, there was a span of 5 bases. CDR1 is KGHSH, CDR2 LQKENI, per germline. This CDR3 contains 13 residues. Full variable domain (rest looked up from reference TRBV18 and TRBJ1-5): NAGVMQNPRHLVRRRGQEARLRCSPMKGHSHVYWYRQLPEEGLKFMVYLQKENIIDESGMPKERFSAEFPKEGPSILRIQQVVRGDSAAYFCASSPRGNQPQHFGDGTRLSIL.

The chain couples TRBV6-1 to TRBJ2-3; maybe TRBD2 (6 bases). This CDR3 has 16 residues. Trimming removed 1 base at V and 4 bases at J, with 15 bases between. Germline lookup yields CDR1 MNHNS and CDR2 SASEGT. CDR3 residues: CASSEGRAWRADTQYF. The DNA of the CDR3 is TGTGCCAGCAGTGAAGGGAGGGCATGGCGGGCAGATACGCAGTATTTT.

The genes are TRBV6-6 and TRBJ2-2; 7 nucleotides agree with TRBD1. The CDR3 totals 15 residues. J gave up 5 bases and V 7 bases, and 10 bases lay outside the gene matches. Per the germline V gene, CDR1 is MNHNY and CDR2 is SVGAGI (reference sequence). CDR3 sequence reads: CASILGGRGTGELFF. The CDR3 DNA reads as TGTGCCAGCATCTTAGGGGGCAGGGGGACCGGGGAGCTGTTTTTT.

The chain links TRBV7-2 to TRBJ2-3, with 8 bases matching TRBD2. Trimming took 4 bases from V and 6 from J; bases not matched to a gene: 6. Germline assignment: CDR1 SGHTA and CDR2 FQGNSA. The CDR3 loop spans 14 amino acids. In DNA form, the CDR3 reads TGTGCCAGCAGCTCGGGGGGGGCTGCGGATACGCAGTATTTT. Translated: CASSSGGAADTQYF. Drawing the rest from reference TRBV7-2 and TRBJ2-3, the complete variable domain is GAGVSQSPSNKVTEKGKDVELRCDPISGHTALYWYRQSLGQGLEFLIYFQGNSAPDKSGLPSDRFSAERTGGSVSTLTIQRTQQEDSAVYLCASSSGGAADTQYFGPGTRLTVL.

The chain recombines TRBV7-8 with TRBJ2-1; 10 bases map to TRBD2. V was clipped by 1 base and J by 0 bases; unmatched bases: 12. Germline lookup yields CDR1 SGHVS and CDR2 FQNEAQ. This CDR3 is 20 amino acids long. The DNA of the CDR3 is TGTGCCAGCAGCTTAGTTTTCGGGACAGCGGGGGGGAGCTCCTACAATGAGCAGTTCTTC. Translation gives CASSLVFGTAGGSSYNEQFF.